The TCR beta chain described here comes from a study of Ad26.COV2.S vaccination and SARS-CoV-2 variants. Study-wide context: Once, or twice with 56 days between doses, Ad26.COV2.S was given intramuscularly. Overall study results and limits: Measures of TCR breadth and depth may have fallen short of total T cell responses.

TCRdb's copy holds only in-frame clones and misses some; the assay was immunoSEQ multiplex PCR. The sample consists of about 420,000 clones, around nine tenths of them appearing once. Treatment in this sample: 15 to 20 received Ad26.COV2.S at low or high dose, single or two shots; about 5 received placebo; per-sample allocation not given. Day 63 after the first injection of vaccine or placebo was the sampling time. CDR3 length equals 16 residues. In germline, CDR1 is MRHNA, CDR2 SNTAGT. The V gene end was trimmed by 2 bases and the J gene end by 4 bases; junction bases not matched to a gene: 6. Comment on this clone: Its antigen is as yet unknown.

The sequence came from a person between 18 and 60 years old who received the Ad26.COV2.S COVID-19 vaccine or a placebo. V and J are TRBV6-4 and TRBJ2-3, with TRBD1 matching over 10 bases. Sequenced material: peripheral blood, taken in a trial of Ad26.COV2.S vaccine versus placebo. The CDR3 nucleotides are TGTGCCAGCAGTGACCTGCCGGGACAGGGGTCAGATACGCAGTATTTT. Translation: CASSDLPGQGSDTQYF.